This passage covers 15 T cell receptor beta chains from one sample sequenced in a study of monozygotic twins with inflammatory bowel disease. TCRdb reworked the 5' RACE reads into one entry per CDR3 protein, no DNA. This sample's clone table lists more than 110,000 distinct CDR3 sequences. Sequencing used blood. The receptors come from a human donor with ulcerative colitis or Crohn's disease, or a healthy co-twin of an affected twin (not recorded which).

J is TRBJ2-2 and V is TRBV19; TCRdb designates TRBD1, a call that cannot be tested without DNA. The CDR3 is made up of 14 amino acids. Germline assignment: CDR1 LNHDA and CDR2 SQIVND (reference sequence). The CDR3 is CASINQGARGELFF.

V is TRBV29-1 and J is TRBJ1-3. The CDR3 totals 12 residues. CDR1 and CDR2 (germline): SQVTM, ANQGSEA. This CDR3 is CSVGISGNTIYF.

The CDR3 is CASSSTGNTEAFF. V and J are TRBV7-6 and TRBJ1-1; TCRdb calls TRBD1, which cannot be checked without DNA. The CDR3 is 13 residues long. Germline CDR1 is SGHVS and CDR2 is FNYEAQ.

J is TRBJ2-7 and V is TRBV11-1. This CDR3 is 14 amino acids long. Per germline, CDR1 SGHAT and CDR2 FQDESV (reference sequence). The CDR3 protein is CASSSLTGIYEQYF.

V gene TRBV11-3 combines with J gene TRBJ2-4; no DNA is available, so the TRBD1 call from TCRdb remains unchecked. The germline V gene encodes CDR1 SGHNT and CDR2 YENEEA. The CDR3 spans 13 residues. The CDR3 here is CASSLGQGDIQYF.

This chain connects TRBV28 to TRBJ2-7. Germline lookup yields CDR1 MDHEN and CDR2 SYDVKM. The CDR3 totals 11 residues. This CDR3 reads CASSLVHEQYF.

The chain carries TRBV20-1 and TRBJ1-2. This CDR3 comprises 15 residues. Germline V gene sequence: CDR1 DFQATT, CDR2 SNEGSKA (reference sequence). The CDR3 loop reads CSATSPGTGNYGYTF.

The gene calls are TRBV10-3 and TRBJ2-7. This CDR3 comprises 12 residues. CDR1 ENHRY and CDR2 SYGVKD come from the germline V gene. The CDR3 spells CAISALANEQYF.

This chain uses TRBV5-6 with TRBJ1-4. The CDR3 loop spans 14 amino acids. Looked up from germline, CDR1 is SGHDT and CDR2 is YYEEEE. CDR3 region: CASSLWQPNEKLFF.

This chain joins TRBV20-1 and TRBJ2-1; as DNA is missing, the TRBD1 call by TCRdb cannot be tested. From germline, CDR1 is DFQATT and CDR2 SNEGSKA (reference sequence). This CDR3 has 12 residues. CDR3 sequence reads: CSAGQGVNEQFF.

The V call is TRBV27, the J call TRBJ1-5; TCRdb names TRBD1, which stays unverified in the absence of DNA. CDR3 length: 12 amino acids. CDR1 is MNHEY and CDR2 is SMNVEV in the germline V gene (reference sequence). The CDR3: CASREGTQPQHF.

The chain employs TRBV6-5 and TRBJ2-2. The CDR3 is 15 residues long. Germline values: CDR1 MNHEY, CDR2 SVGAGI. The CDR3 region is CASSYSFRNTGELFF.

This rearrangement joins TRBV6-1 to TRBJ2-3; TCRdb indicates TRBD1, and absent DNA this call remains unverified. This CDR3 is 14 amino acids long. Per the germline V gene, CDR1 is MNHNS and CDR2 is SASEGT. CDR3 sequence: CASRIDRGPDTQYF.

CDR3 sequence reads: CASRAGGGYTF. The chain combines TRBV28 with TRBJ1-2; TCRdb calls TRBD1, which cannot be checked without DNA. The CDR3 loop spans 11 amino acids. CDR1 and CDR2 from the germline V gene are MDHEN and SYDVKM.

The chain recombines TRBV7-2 with TRBJ2-3; no DNA is available, so the TRBD1 call from TCRdb remains unchecked. The CDR3 has 13 residues. Germline CDR1 reads SGHTA; CDR2 reads FQGNSA. CDR3 residues: CASSTRVTDTQYF.